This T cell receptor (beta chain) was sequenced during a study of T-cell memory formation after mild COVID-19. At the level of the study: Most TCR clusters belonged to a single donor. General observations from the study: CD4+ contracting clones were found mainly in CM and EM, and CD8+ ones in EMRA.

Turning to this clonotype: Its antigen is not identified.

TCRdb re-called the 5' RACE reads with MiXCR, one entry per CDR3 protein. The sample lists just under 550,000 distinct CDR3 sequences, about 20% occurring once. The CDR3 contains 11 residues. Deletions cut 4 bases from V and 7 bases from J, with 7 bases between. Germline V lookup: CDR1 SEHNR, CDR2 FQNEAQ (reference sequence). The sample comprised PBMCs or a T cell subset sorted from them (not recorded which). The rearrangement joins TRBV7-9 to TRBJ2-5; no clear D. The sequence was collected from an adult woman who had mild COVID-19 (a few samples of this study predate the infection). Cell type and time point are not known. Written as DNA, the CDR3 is TGTGCCAGCAGCTCGTCGGGGACCCAGTACTTC. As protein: CASSSSGTQYF.